What follows are 18 T cell receptor beta chains derived from one specimen sequenced in a study of blood T cell repertoires in COVID-19. The repertoire was sequenced with immunoSEQ multiplex PCR; TCRdb's copy has only in-frame clones and lacks some. The repertoire holds more than 40,000 clones, with approximately 84% as singletons. Sample: peripheral blood. These receptors were taken from a man aged 45-65 years with active COVID-19.

The rearrangement uses TRBV28 and TRBJ1-1; 7 bases align to TRBD1. The germline V gene has CDR1 MDHEN and CDR2 SYDVKM. V trimming: 6 bases; J trimming: 5 bases; junction bases outside the gene matches: 6. This CDR3 contains 13 residues. The CDR3 loop reads CASSSSGGTEAFF. The DNA of the CDR3 is TGTGCCAGCAGCAGCTCAGGGGGAACTGAAGCTTTCTTT.

This chain joins TRBV6-5 and TRBJ1-1, with TRBD1 identical over 10 bases. V lost 2 bases to trimming and J lost 1 base; unmatched junction nucleotides: 1. The CDR3 is 15 residues long. Germline V CDR1 and CDR2: MNHEY, SVGAGI. In DNA form, the CDR3 reads TGTGCCAGCAGTTACGGGACAGGGGAGAACACTGAAGCTTTCTTT. Translated: CASSYGTGENTEAFF.

J is TRBJ1-1 and V is TRBV9, with no clear D. Germline V lookup: CDR1 SGDLS, CDR2 YYNGEE. Trimming took 4 bases from V and 4 from J, leaving 17 bases between them. The CDR3 is 15 amino acids. The CDR3 bases are TGTGCCAGCAGCCCCGTCACGCCCTCGGGCACTGAAGCTTTCTTT. Encoded protein: CASSPVTPSGTEAFF.

V and J are TRBV5-1 and TRBJ2-7; 8 nucleotides agree with TRBD1. Germline values: CDR1 SGHRS, CDR2 YFSETQ. V gave up 4 bases and J gave up 7 bases; unmatched junction bases: 10. This CDR3 spans 14 amino acids. CDR3 nucleotides: TGCGCCAGCAGCACCTCTCAGGGGGCGAGGGAGCAGTACTTC. Translated, it gives CASSTSQGAREQYF. Full variable domain (outside the CDR3, taken from reference TRBV5-1 and TRBJ2-7): KAGVTQTPRYLIKTRGQQVTLSCSPISGHRSVSWYQQTPGQGLQFLFEYFSETQRNKGNFPGRFSGRQFSNSRSEMNVSTLELGDSALYLCASSTSQGAREQYFGPGTRLTVT.

This chain uses TRBV5-4 with TRBJ1-1; 7 bases line up with TRBD1. Per germline, CDR1 SGHNT and CDR2 YYREEE (reference sequence). The length of the CDR3 is 14 residues. V lost 6 bases and J lost 2; bases outside the gene matches: 7. CDR3 residues: CASKKTGPNTEAFF. The DNA of the CDR3 is TGTGCCAGCAAGAAGACAGGGCCCAACACTGAAGCTTTCTTT.

V usage is TRBV10-3 and J usage is TRBJ1-6; 8 bases line up with TRBD1. The germline V gene encodes CDR1 ENHRY and CDR2 SYGVKD. V lost 4 bases, J lost 15 bases, and 8 bases stayed unmatched. CDR3 length: 13 amino acids. The CDR3 sequence: CAISGSGGWRLHF. The CDR3 DNA is TGTGCCATCAGTGGGTCAGGGGGCTGGCGCCTCCACTTT.

The genes are TRBV5-4 and TRBJ1-1; 10 bases map to TRBD1. Per the germline V gene, CDR1 is SGHNT and CDR2 is YYREEE (reference sequence). The CDR3 spans 15 residues. V trimming: 3 bases; J trimming: 0 bases; junction bases outside the gene matches: 2. The CDR3 bases are TGTGCCAGCAGCTGGGGACAGGGGTTGAACACTGAAGCTTTCTTT. It encodes CASSWGQGLNTEAFF. The whole variable domain, remainder taken from reference TRBV5-4 and TRBJ1-1, is ETGVTQSPTHLIKTRGQQVTLRCSSQSGHNTVSWYQQALGQGPQFIFQYYREEENGRGNFPPRFSGLQFPNYSSELNVNALELDDSALYLCASSWGQGLNTEAFFGQGTRLTVV.

This chain uses TRBV19 with TRBJ2-1; 11 bases map to TRBD2. Germline lookup yields CDR1 LNHDA and CDR2 SQIVND (reference sequence). The V and J ends lost 6 bases and 8 bases, in that order; junction bases with no gene match: 6. CDR3 length equals 14 residues. The DNA of the CDR3 is TGTGCCAGTAGCACTAGCGGGGGAGGGGATGAGCAGTTCTTC. As protein: CASSTSGGGDEQFF.

This clone was recorded a few times. The rearrangement joins TRBV7-9 to TRBJ2-3; tentatively, D is TRBD2 (5 bases). V shed 5 bases and J shed 0 bases, with 15 bases lying between them. The V gene's germline CDR1 is SEHNR and CDR2 FQNEAQ (reference sequence). The CDR3 is 16 amino acids. The CDR3 bases are TGTGCCAGCAGCGCTAGCCGCAGAACTAGCACAGATACGCAGTATTTT. Amino acids: CASSASRRTSTDTQYF.

The chain couples TRBV28 to TRBJ2-4, with D possibly matching TRBD2 (6 bases). Trimming took off 3 bases at V and 0 bases at J, with 9 bases between the two ends. Per germline, CDR1 MDHEN and CDR2 SYDVKM. The CDR3 totals 15 residues. The CDR3 DNA is TGTGCCAGCAGTTTGGCGGGACTAGCCAAAAACATTCAGTACTTC. It is translated as CASSLAGLAKNIQYF.

The chain links TRBV19 to TRBJ2-3; weak D call: TRBD2 (7 bases). The CDR3 length is 14 residues. V dropped 5 bases and J dropped 7 bases, with 16 bases sitting between them. Germline CDR1 LNHDA, CDR2 SQIVND (reference sequence). CDR3 in DNA: TGTGCCAGTAGTCGGGGGGCGAAATCGCATACGCAGTATTTT. Protein product: CASSRGAKSHTQYF.

The CDR3 DNA follows: TGTGCCAGCAGTTCCGGGATGGGGACAGATACGCAGTATTTT. Its translation: CASSSGMGTDTQYF. The gene calls are TRBV6-5 and TRBJ2-3; D is perhaps TRBD2 (5 bases). This CDR3 comprises 14 residues. V lost 4 bases and J 3 bases, leaving 11 bases between the germline ends. Germline V gene data show CDR1 as MNHEY and CDR2 as SVGAGI.

The gene calls are TRBV4-2 and TRBJ2-1; 10 bases are shared with TRBD2. J lost 9 bases, V lost 3 bases, and 8 bases had no gene match. The germline V gene has CDR1 LGHNA and CDR2 YNFKEQ. The CDR3 is 15 residues long. The CDR3 loop reads CASSQAQRGGSEQFF. The CDR3 DNA follows: TGTGCCAGCAGCCAGGCACAGCGGGGGGGCTCTGAGCAGTTCTTC.

This rearrangement joins TRBV10-2 to TRBJ2-2, with 12 bases fitting TRBD2. V gave up 6 bases and J gave up 5 bases; unmatched junction bases: 1. Germline V gives CDR1 WSHSY, CDR2 SAAADI. The CDR3 is 14 residues long. CDR3 in amino acids: CASRTSGGTGELFF. CDR3 sequence (DNA): TGCGCCAGCAGGACTAGCGGGGGAACCGGGGAGCTGTTTTTT.

This clone was seen once. V gene TRBV5-6 combines with J gene TRBJ1-4; 8 bases align to TRBD1. The V and J ends lost 3 bases and 7 bases, in that order; junction bases with no gene match: 8. The CDR3 spans 15 residues. Germline CDR1 reads SGHDT; CDR2 reads YYEEEE. DNA of the CDR3: TGTGCCAGCAGCTATTTTAACAGGGGGTTTGAAAAACTGTTTTTT. This encodes CASSYFNRGFEKLFF.

V and J are TRBV27 and TRBJ1-4, with D unclear. The V and J ends lost 2 bases and 3 bases respectively, with 7 bases between them. There are 14 residues in the CDR3. CDR1 MNHEY and CDR2 SMNVEV come from the germline V gene (reference sequence). The CDR3 here is CASSLHGANEKLFF. For the CDR3, the DNA is TGTGCCAGCAGTTTACACGGAGCTAATGAAAAACTGTTTTTT.

This clone was picked up a small number of times. This rearrangement joins TRBV4-1 to TRBJ1-2; D perhaps matches TRBD1 (6 bases). Germline-derived CDR1 and CDR2 are MGHRA and YSYEKL. Between the trimmed V and J ends, which lost 5 bases and 3 bases, there was a span of 13 bases. The CDR3 totals 14 residues. The DNA of the CDR3 is TGCGCCAGCAGCTCCGACAGGCTCGACTATGGCTACACCTTC. It is translated as CASSSDRLDYGYTF.

The chain combines TRBV6-5 with TRBJ2-1, with 8 bases aligning to TRBD1. CDR1 and CDR2 (germline): MNHEY, SVGAGI. V shed 6 bases, J shed 9 bases, and the junction held 10 bases outside the gene matches. The CDR3 loop spans 14 amino acids. The CDR3 nucleotides are TGTGCCAGCAGATCAGGGGGCGCGGTCGGTGAGCAGTTCTTC. Translating gives CASRSGGAVGEQFF.